This T cell receptor (beta chain) is from a study of T-cell reconstitution after alpha-beta-depleted transplantation in children. In this sample, this clonotype turned up a few times. V gave up 5 bases and J gave up 3 bases, with 14 bases separating them. The CDR3 consists of 14 residues. TCRbeta library preparation incorporated unique molecular identifiers. TCRdb reprocessed the PCR reads with MiXCR, giving one entry per CDR3 protein. The sample yields about 500,000 distinct CDR3 sequences, less than 35% seen once. This sequence originates from a human donor who donated a stem cell graft to a child with aplastic anemia. This chain connects TRBV12-3 or TRBV12-4 to TRBJ2-7, with D possibly TRBD1 on 6 matching bases. The sequenced sample was PBMCs from the stem cell graft donor, obtained from the stem cell graft. The CDR3 loop reads CASSPGGQLYEQYF. The CDR3 DNA is TGTGCCAGCAGTCCCGGAGGACAGCTCTACGAGCAGTACTTC.